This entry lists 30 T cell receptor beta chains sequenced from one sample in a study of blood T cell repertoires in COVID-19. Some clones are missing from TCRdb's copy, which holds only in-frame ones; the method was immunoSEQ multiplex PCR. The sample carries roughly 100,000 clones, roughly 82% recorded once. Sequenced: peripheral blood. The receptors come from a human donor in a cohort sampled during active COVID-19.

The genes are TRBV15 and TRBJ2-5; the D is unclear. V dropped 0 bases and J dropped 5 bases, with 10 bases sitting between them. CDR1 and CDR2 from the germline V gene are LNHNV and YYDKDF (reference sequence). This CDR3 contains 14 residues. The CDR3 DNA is TGTGCCACCAGCAGAGAAGGAGAAGAGGAGACCCAGTACTTC. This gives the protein CATSREGEEETQYF.

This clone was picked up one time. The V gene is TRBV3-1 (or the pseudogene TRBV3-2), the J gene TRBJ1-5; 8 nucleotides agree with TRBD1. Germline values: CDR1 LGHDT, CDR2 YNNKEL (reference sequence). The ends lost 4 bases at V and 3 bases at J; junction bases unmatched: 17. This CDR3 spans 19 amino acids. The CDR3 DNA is TGTGCCAGCAGCCTCTCTTATCGGACAGGGAATAAAGACAATCAGCCCCAGCATTTT. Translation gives CASSLSYRTGNKDNQPQHF.

As DNA, the CDR3 is TGTGCCAGCAGCCCGAGGGGCCCAGGCGCGGGGTATGGCTACACCTTC. Its protein product is CASSPRGPGAGYGYTF. V is TRBV5-6 and J is TRBJ1-2; D might be TRBD1 (5 bases). V was trimmed by 4 bases and J by 5 bases, leaving 21 bases between them. CDR3 length equals 16 residues. The V gene's germline CDR1 is SGHDT and CDR2 YYEEEE.

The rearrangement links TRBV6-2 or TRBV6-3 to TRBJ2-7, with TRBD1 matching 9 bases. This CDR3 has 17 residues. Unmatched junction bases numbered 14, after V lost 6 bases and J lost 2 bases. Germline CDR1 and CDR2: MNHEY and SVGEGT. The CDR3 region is CASSRGPRDRAAYEQYF. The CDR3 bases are TGTGCCAGCAGCCGTGGGCCACGGGACAGGGCGGCCTACGAGCAGTACTTC.

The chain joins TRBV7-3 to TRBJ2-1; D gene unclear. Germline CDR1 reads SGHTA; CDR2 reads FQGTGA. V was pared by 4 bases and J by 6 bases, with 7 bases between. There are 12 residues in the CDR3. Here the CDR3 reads CASSSAGNEQFF. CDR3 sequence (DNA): TGTGCCAGCAGCTCCGCCGGCAATGAGCAGTTCTTC.

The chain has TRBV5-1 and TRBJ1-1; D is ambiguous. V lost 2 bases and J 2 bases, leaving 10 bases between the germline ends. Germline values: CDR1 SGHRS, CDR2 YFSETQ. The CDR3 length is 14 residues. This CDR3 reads CASSLYSSNTEAFF. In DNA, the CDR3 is TGCGCCAGCAGCTTATACAGTTCCAACACTGAAGCTTTCTTT.

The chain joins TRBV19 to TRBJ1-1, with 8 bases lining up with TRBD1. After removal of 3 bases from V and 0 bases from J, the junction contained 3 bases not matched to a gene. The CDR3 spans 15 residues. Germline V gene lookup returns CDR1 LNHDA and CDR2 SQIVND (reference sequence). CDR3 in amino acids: CASSIRGQLNTEAFF. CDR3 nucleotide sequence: TGTGCCAGTAGTATCAGGGGGCAACTGAACACTGAAGCTTTCTTT.

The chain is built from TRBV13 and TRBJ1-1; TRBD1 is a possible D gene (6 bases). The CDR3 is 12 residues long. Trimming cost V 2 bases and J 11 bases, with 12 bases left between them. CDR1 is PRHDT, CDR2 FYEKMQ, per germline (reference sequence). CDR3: CASSLIVGAAFF. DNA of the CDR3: TGTGCCAGCAGCTTAATTGTGGGGGCCGCTTTCTTT.

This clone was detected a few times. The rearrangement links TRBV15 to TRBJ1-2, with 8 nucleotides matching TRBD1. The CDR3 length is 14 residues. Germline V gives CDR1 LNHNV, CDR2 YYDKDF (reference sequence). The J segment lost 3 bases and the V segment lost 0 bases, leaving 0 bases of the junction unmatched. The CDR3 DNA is TGTGCCACCAGCAGAGAGGACAGGGACTATGGCTACACCTTC. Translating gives CATSREDRDYGYTF.

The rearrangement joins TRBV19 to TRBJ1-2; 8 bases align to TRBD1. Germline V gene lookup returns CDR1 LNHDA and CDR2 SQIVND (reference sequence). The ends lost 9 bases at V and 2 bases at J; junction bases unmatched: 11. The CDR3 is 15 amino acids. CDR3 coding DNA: TGTGCCAGCACACAGGGGGTCCAGATAAACTATGGCTACACCTTC. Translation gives CASTQGVQINYGYTF.

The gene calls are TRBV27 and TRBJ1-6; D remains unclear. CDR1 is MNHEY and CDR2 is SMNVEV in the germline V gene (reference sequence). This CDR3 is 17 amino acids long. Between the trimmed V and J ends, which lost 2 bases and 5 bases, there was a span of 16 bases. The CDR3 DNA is TGTGCCAGCAGTTTAGAGTTTCGTTCGGGGAATAATTCACCCCTCCACTTT. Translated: CASSLEFRSGNNSPLHF.

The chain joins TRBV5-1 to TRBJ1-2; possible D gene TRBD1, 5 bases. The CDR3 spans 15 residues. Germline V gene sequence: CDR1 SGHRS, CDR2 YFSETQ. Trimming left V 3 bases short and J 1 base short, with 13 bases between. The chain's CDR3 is CASSSDILSNYGYTF. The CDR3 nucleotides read TGCGCCAGCAGCTCGGACATCCTGAGTAACTATGGCTACACCTTC.

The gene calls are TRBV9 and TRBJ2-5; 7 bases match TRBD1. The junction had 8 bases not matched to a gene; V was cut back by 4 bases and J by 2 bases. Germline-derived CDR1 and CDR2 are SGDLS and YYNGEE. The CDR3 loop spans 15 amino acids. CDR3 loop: CASSLGQAAQETQYF. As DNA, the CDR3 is TGTGCCAGCAGCCTAGGACAGGCGGCGCAAGAGACCCAGTACTTC.

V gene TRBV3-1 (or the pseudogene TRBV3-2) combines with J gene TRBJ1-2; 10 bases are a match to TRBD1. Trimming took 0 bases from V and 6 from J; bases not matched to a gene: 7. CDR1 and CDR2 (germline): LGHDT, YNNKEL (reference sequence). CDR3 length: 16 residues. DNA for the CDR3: TGTGCCAGCAGCCAAGATAATTCAGGGACAGGGGATGGCTACACCTTC. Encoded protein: CASSQDNSGTGDGYTF.

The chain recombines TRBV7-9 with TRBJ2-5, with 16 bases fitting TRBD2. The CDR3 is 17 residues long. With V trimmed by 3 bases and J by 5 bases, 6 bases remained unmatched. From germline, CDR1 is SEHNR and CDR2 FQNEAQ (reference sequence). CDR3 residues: CASSFGTSGGARETQYF. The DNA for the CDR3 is TGTGCCAGCAGCTTTGGGACTAGCGGGGGGGCGAGGGAGACCCAGTACTTC.

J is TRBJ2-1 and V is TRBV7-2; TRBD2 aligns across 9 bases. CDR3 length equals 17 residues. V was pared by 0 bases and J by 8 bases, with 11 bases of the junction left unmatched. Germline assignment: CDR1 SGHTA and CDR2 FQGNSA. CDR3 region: CASSLALLAGYLDEQFF. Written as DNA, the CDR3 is TGTGCCAGCAGCTTAGCGCTGCTAGCGGGGTATCTAGATGAGCAGTTCTTC. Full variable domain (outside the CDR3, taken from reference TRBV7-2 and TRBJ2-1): GAGVSQSPSNKVTEKGKDVELRCDPISGHTALYWYRQSLGQGLEFLIYFQGNSAPDKSGLPSDRFSAERTGGSVSTLTIQRTQQEDSAVYLCASSLALLAGYLDEQFFGPGTRLTVL.

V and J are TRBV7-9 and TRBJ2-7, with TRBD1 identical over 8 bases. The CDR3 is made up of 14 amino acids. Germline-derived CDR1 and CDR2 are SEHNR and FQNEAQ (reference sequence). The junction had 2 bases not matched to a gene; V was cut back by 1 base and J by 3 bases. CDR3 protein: CASSLGRGHYEQYF. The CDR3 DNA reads TGTGCCAGCAGCTTAGGCAGGGGGCACTACGAGCAGTACTTC.

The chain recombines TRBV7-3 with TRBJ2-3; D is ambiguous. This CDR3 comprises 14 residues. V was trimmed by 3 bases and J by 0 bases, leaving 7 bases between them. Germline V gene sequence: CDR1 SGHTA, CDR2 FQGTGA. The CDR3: CASSLRQSTDTQYF. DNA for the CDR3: TGTGCCAGCAGCTTGAGGCAAAGCACAGATACGCAGTATTTT.

The chain's CDR3 is CASSEVADRGLSVTEAFF. The CDR3 DNA follows: TGTGCCAGCAGTGAGGTAGCGGACAGGGGTCTGTCGGTGACTGAAGCTTTCTTT. The chain uses TRBV2 and TRBJ1-1; 9 nucleotides agree with TRBD1. Germline-derived CDR1 and CDR2 are SNHLY and FYNNEI. CDR3 length: 18 residues. V was clipped by 3 bases and J by 5 bases; unmatched bases: 16. Full variable domain (outside the CDR3, taken from reference TRBV2 and TRBJ1-1): EPEVTQTPSHQVTQMGQEVILRCVPISNHLYFYWYRQILGQKVEFLVSFYNNEISEKSEIFDDQFSVERPDGSNFTLKIRSTKLEDSAMYFCASSEVADRGLSVTEAFFGQGTRLTVV.

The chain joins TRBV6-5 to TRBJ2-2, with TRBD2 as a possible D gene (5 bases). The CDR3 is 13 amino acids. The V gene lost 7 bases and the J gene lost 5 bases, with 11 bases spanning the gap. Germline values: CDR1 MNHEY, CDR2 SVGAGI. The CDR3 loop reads CASTPAVTGELFF. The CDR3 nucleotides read TGTGCCAGCACCCCAGCGGTTACCGGGGAGCTGTTTTTT.

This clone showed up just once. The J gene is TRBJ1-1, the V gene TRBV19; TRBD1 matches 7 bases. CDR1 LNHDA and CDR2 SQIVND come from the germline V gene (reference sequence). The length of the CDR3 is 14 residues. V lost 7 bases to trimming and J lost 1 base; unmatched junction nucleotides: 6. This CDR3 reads CASTEQGWNTEAFF. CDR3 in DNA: TGTGCCAGTACGGAACAGGGGTGGAACACTGAAGCTTTCTTT.

Here the CDR3 reads CASSRLAGNYNEQFF. The CDR3 bases are TGTGCCAGCAGCCGACTAGCGGGGAACTACAATGAGCAGTTCTTC. This chain joins TRBV9 and TRBJ2-1; the match to TRBD2 covers 11 bases. The V and J ends lost 4 bases and 3 bases, in that order; junction bases with no gene match: 3. Germline CDR1 SGDLS, CDR2 YYNGEE. The CDR3 is 15 residues long. Together with reference TRBV9 and TRBJ2-1, the CDR3 gives the full variable domain: DSGVTQTPKHLITATGQRVTLRCSPRSGDLSVYWYQQSLDQGLQFLIQYYNGEERAKGNILERFSAQQFPDLHSELNLSSLELGDSALYFCASSRLAGNYNEQFFGPGTRLTVL.

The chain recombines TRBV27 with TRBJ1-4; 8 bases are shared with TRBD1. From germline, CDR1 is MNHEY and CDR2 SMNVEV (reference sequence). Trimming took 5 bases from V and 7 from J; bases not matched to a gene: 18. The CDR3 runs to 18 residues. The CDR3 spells CASSPRRSDRGVIEKLFF. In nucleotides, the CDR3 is TGTGCCAGCAGTCCGAGGAGATCAGACAGGGGTGTTATTGAAAAACTGTTTTTT.

CDR3 amino acids: CASSIQGGYQETQYF. The CDR3 nucleotides are TGTGCCAGTAGTATACAGGGTGGGTACCAAGAGACCCAGTACTTC. The rearrangement joins TRBV19 to TRBJ2-5; weak D call: TRBD1 (5 bases). This CDR3 is 15 amino acids long. V lost 2 bases and J 0 bases, leaving 10 bases between the germline ends. Germline V gene sequence: CDR1 LNHDA, CDR2 SQIVND (reference sequence).

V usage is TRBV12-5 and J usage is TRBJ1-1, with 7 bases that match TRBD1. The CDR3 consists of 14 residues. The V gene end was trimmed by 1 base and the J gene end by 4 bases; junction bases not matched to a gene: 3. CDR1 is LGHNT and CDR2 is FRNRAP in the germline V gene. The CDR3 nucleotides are TGTGCTAGTGGTTTGGGAGGGGGCTTCACTGAAGCTTTCTTT. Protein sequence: CASGLGGGFTEAFF.

CDR3 in DNA: TGCGCCAGCAGCTGGACAGGCTACGAGCAGTACTTC. This gives the protein CASSWTGYEQYF. This chain links TRBV5-1 with TRBJ2-7; 7 nucleotides line up with TRBD1. V dropped 3 bases and J dropped 3; count of bases not matched to a gene: 0. The CDR3 is 12 amino acids. CDR1 SGHRS and CDR2 YFSETQ come from the germline V gene.

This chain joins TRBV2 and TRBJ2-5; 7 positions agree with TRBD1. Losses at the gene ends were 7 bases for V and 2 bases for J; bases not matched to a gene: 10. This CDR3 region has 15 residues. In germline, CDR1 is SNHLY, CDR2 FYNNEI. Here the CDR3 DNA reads TGTGCCAGCACCAAGATGAGGGGACAGCAAGAGACCCAGTACTTC. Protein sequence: CASTKMRGQQETQYF.

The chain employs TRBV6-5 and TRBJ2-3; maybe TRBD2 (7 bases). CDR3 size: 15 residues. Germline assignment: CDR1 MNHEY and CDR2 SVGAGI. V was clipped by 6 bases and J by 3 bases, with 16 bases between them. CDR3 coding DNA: TGTGCCAGCAGGGAGAGGGGGGGGCTAACAGATACGCAGTATTTT. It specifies CASRERGGLTDTQYF.

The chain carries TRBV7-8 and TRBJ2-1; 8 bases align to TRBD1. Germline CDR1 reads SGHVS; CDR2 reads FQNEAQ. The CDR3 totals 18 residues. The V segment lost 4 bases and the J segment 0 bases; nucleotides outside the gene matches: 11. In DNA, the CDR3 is TGTGCCAGCAGCTCAGAAGGAGGACAGGGAAGCTCCTACAATGAGCAGTTCTTC. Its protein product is CASSSEGGQGSSYNEQFF.

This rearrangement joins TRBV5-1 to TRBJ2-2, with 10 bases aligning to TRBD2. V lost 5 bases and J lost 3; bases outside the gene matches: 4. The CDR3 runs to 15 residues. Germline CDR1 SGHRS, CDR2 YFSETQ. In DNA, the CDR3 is TGCGCCAGCAGAAGCGGGGGGGCCTACACCGGGGAGCTGTTTTTT. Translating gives CASRSGGAYTGELFF.